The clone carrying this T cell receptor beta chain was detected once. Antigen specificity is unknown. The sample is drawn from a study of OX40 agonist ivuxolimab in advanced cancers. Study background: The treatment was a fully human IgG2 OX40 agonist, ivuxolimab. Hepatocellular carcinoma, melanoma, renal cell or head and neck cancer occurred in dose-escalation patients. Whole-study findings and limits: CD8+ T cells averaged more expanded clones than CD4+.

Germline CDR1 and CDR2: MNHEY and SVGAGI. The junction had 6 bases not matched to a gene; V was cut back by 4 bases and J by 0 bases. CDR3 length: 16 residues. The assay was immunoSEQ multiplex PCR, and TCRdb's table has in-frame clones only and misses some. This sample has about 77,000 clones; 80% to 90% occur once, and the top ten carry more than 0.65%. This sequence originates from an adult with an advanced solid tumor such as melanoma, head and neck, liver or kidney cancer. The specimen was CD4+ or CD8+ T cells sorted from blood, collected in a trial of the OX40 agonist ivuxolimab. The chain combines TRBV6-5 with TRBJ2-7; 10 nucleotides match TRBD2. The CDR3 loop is CASSSRLAGDSYEQYF. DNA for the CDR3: TGTGCCAGCAGTTCCCGCCTAGCGGGGGACTCCTACGAGCAGTACTTC.